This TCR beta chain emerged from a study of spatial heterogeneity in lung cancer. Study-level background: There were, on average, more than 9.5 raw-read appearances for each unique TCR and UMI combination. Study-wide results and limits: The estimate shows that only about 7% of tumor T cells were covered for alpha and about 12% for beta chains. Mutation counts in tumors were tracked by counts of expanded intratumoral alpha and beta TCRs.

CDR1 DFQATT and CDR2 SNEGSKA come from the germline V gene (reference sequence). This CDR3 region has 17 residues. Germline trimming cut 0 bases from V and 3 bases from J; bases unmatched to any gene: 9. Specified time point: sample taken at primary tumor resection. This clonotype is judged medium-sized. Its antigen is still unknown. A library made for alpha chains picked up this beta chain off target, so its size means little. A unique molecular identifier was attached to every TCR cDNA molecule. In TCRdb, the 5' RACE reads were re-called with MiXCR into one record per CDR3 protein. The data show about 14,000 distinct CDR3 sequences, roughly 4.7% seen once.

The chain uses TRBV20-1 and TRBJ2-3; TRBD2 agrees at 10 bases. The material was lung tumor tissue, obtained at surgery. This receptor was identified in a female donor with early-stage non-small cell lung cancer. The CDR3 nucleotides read TGCAGTGCTAGAGATTGGGGCAAGGGACTAGCGACAGATACGCAGTATTTT. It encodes CSARDWGKGLATDTQYF.